The TCR beta chain under discussion was sequenced for a study of Tregs in tolerant kidney transplant recipients. Study-wide findings and caveats: Activated donor B cell expansion appeared to reveal the most relevant donor-specific TCRbeta repertoire. Few patients were studied, so findings need validation in larger groups.

Comments on this clone: What it binds is unknown.

Repertoires were generated with immunoSEQ multiplex PCR, while TCRdb's copy carries only in-frame clones and drops some. The profile shows approximately 90,000 clones, approximately 93% of them singletons. Recipients received nonmyeloablative bone marrow transplants from related graft donors, with transient mixed chimerism. Unstimulated Tregs (CD4+CD25+CD127-) and CD4+CD25- non-Tregs were sorted from PBMCs. Sequenced here: CD4+ T cells from blood (PBMCs), sampled 12 months after the transplant. This clonotype originated in a human patient who received a combined kidney and bone marrow transplant. The graft donor may be the source of some T cells.

CDR3 loop: CASSESPGDFGNQPQHF. The DNA for the CDR3 is TGTGCCAGCAGTGAATCCCCTGGGGACTTTGGCAATCAGCCCCAGCATTTT. The V gene is TRBV6-1, the J gene TRBJ1-5; D perhaps matches TRBD1 (5 bases). Trimming stripped 2 bases from V and 2 bases from J, with 16 bases between. Germline assignment: CDR1 MNHNS and CDR2 SASEGT. The CDR3 is 17 residues long.